A selection of T cell receptor beta chains follows, all from one sample in a study of blood T cell repertoires in COVID-19. The method was immunoSEQ multiplex PCR; TCRdb's version includes in-frame clones alone and lacks a portion of them. The sample records about 260,000 clones, about nine tenths being singletons. The material sequenced was peripheral blood. The origin of the receptors is a young woman with COVID-19, enrolled during active disease. The CDR3 runs from the conserved cysteine through the conserved F or W. D genes are given only for firm matches. Clone size is not always given. Where it is, it says once, few, many or a class for expanded clones.

V	D	size	J	DNA	CDR3
TRBV7-8	NA	NA	TRBJ1-2	TGTGCCAGCAGCTTAAGGGCCTCAGCGGCTAACTATGGCTACACCTTC	CASSLRASAANYGYTF
TRBV18	NA	NA	TRBJ1-1	TGTGCCAGCTCACCGGTCAGGGACACTGAAGCTTTCTTT	CASSPVRDTEAFF
TRBV4-3	TRBD1	NA	TRBJ1-2	TGCGCCAGCAGCCCCAGTCGAGCAGGGGGCTATGGCTACACCTTC	CASSPSRAGGYGYTF
TRBV5-4	TRBD1	NA	TRBJ1-2	TGTGCCAGCAGCTTCCCGGGACAGAGAGCTAACTATGGCTACACCTTC	CASSFPGQRANYGYTF
TRBV6-5	NA	NA	TRBJ2-5	TGTGCCAGCAGTTACTCGGACGGGGAGGAGACCCAGTACTTC	CASSYSDGEETQYF
TRBV3-1/TRBV3-2	NA	NA	TRBJ2-2	TGTGCCAGCAGCCTAGAGCCAGGCTGGGAGCTGTTTTTT	CASSLEPGWELFF
TRBV9	TRBD2	once	TRBJ2-7	TGTGCCAGCAGCGTAGGGGCTAGCGGGAGGGTAGGCGAGCAGTACTTC	CASSVGASGRVGEQYF
TRBV7-8	TRBD1	NA	TRBJ1-2	TGTGCCAGCAGTAAGGGGATTGTGGGGACAGGGAACGGTGGCTACACCTTC	CASSKGIVGTGNGGYTF
TRBV2	NA	NA	TRBJ1-3	TGTGCCAGCAGTGAAGCACCCACGAGGGGAAACACCATATATTTT	CASSEAPTRGNTIYF
TRBV3-1/TRBV3-2	TRBD1	NA	TRBJ2-7	TGTGCCAGCAGCCTGGCGGACAGGGCGGGCGAGCAGTACTTC	CASSLADRAGEQYF
TRBV3-1/TRBV3-2	TRBD2	NA	TRBJ2-3	TGTGCCAGCAGCCCCGGACTAGCGAGTAGCACAGATACGCAGTATTTT	CASSPGLASSTDTQYF
TRBV5-6	NA	NA	TRBJ2-2	TGTGCCAGCAGCTCCGGGACTGCGAACACCGGGGAGCTGTTTTTT	CASSSGTANTGELFF
TRBV5-4	TRBD1	NA	TRBJ2-3	TGTGCCAGCAGCCGTGGGACAGGTCGAGGGGACACAGATACGCAGTATTTT	CASSRGTGRGDTDTQYF